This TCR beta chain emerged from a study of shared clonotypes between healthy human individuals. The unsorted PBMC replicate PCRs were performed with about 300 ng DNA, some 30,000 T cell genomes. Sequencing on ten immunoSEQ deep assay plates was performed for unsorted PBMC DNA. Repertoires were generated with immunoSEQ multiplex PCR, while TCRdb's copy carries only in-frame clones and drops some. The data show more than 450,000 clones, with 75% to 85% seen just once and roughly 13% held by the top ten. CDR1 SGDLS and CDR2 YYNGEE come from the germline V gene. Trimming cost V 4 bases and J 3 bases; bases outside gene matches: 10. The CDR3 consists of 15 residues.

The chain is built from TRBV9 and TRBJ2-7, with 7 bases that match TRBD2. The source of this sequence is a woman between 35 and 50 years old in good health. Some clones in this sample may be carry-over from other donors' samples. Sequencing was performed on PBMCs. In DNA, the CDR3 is TGTGCCAGCAGCCCAAGACTAGCTCCGAACTACGAGCAGTACTTC. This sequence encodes CASSPRLAPNYEQYF.